This T cell receptor beta chain originates from a study of blood T cells in healthy people across ages. Per the germline V gene, CDR1 is DFQATT and CDR2 is SNEGSKA (reference sequence). The V gene lost 0 bases and the J gene lost 0 bases, with 13 bases spanning the gap. This CDR3 has 16 residues. A second about 7 to 11 cycle PCR used barcoded and J-beta primers. Via MiXCR, TCRdb re-called the 5' RACE reads, giving one row per CDR3 protein. The repertoire holds about 1,800,000 distinct CDR3 sequences, 28% seen once, with 7% to 9% in the top ten. Researchers report isolating at least 6.5 million PBMCs per sample. As for this clonotype: The antigen is undetermined.

Whole-study findings and limits: Donor CMV status was unknown, possibly confounding expanded clonotype changes. Roughly linear declines in TCR beta diversity per million T cells occurred with age. Higher naive T cell percentage went strongly together with higher TCR beta diversity.

V gene TRBV20-1 combines with J gene TRBJ2-3; D remains unclear. Sequencing used blood. The TCR was taken from a young woman in good health. CDR3: CSARDIGRASTDTQYF. CDR3 in DNA: TGCAGTGCTAGAGATATCGGTCGGGCGAGCACAGATACGCAGTATTTT.